This is a list of T cell receptor beta chains from one sample in a study of CXCR3-negative and CXCR3-positive naive CD8 T cells. No DNA is given; TCRdb re-called the 5' RACE reads and lists each CDR3 protein once. The listing records some 60,000 distinct CDR3 sequences. Sequencing was carried out using naive CXCR3+ CD8+ T cells from blood. Source of these receptors: a human donor in good health. Some clones in this sample may be carry-over from other donors' samples. CDR3s include the opening cysteine and the closing phenylalanine or tryptophan. Clone size is not always given. Where it is, it says once, few, many or a class for expanded clones.

abundance | j_gene | v_gene | CDR3aa
. | TRBJ2-7 | TRBV27 | CASSLDQDHEQYF
. | TRBJ1-1 | TRBV6-6 | CASSQGPGPNTEAFF
. | TRBJ2-1 | TRBV15 | CATSRGLEDEQFF
. | TRBJ2-2 | TRBV19 | CASREGPYTGELFF
. | TRBJ2-1 | TRBV11-3 | CASSFRGRLDNEQFF
. | TRBJ2-7 | TRBV30 | CAWRGIHYEQYF
. | TRBJ1-1 | TRBV5-4 | CASRAWQGLTEAFF
. | TRBJ2-7 | TRBV12-3/TRBV12-4 | CASSRKTGANEQYF
. | TRBJ2-1 | TRBV6-2/TRBV6-3 | CASSYDNEQFF
. | TRBJ2-7 | TRBV6-2/TRBV6-3 | CASSQIYSYEQYF
. | TRBJ1-2 | TRBV18 | CASSYEARSLNGYTF
. | TRBJ2-1 | TRBV4-3 | CASSQLGPYNEQFF
. | TRBJ2-1 | TRBV28 | CASSFDGQPHNEQFF
. | TRBJ2-5 | TRBV7-7 | CASSLAPGQGETQYF
. | TRBJ2-2 | TRBV6-2/TRBV6-3 | CASSYSSSGSGELFF
. | TRBJ2-7 | TRBV20-1 | CSARDRDRVGHASYEQYF
. | TRBJ2-3 | TRBV28 | CASSLKGSSTDTKYF
. | TRBJ1-4 | TRBV7-9 | CASSPDILEEKLFF
. | TRBJ2-1 | TRBV7-7 | CASSLGLGQYNEQFF
. | TRBJ1-4 | TRBV20-1 | CSVMDWESNEKLFF
. | TRBJ2-1 | TRBV29-1 | CSVEAFRDSSYNEQFF
. | TRBJ2-2 | TRBV24-1 | CATGGQGIYTGELFF
. | TRBJ2-7 | TRBV27 | CASSSRTGGYEQYF
. | TRBJ1-2 | TRBV23-1 | CASSPSNYGYTF
. | TRBJ2-7 | TRBV6-6 | CASSYSGTSGGTYEQYF
. | TRBJ2-1 | TRBV7-6 | CASSPPWGGDYNEQFF
. | TRBJ2-6 | TRBV29-1 | CSATGGVAGANVLTF
. | TRBJ1-1 | TRBV7-6 | CASSLQGLNTEAFF
. | TRBJ2-1 | TRBV11-2 | CASSWGTGNEQFF
. | TRBJ2-5 | TRBV4-3 | CASSQDLGFQETQYF
. | TRBJ2-5 | TRBV28 | CASSLGPGGKETQYF
. | TRBJ2-7 | TRBV29-1 | CSVVVNYEQYF
. | TRBJ2-7 | TRBV19 | CASSRTGAYEQYF
. | TRBJ2-5 | TRBV28 | CARIGTPEYQETQYF
. | TRBJ2-6 | TRBV5-1 | CASSATGSGANVLTF
. | TRBJ2-2 | TRBV5-1 | CASSLGTREYTGELFF
. | TRBJ2-3 | TRBV5-6 | CAGGPVTSTDTQYF
. | TRBJ2-7 | TRBV20-1 | CSASAETYEQYF
medium-sized | TRBJ2-7 | TRBV15 | CATSSSGWQGGEQYF
. | TRBJ2-7 | TRBV7-9 | CASSLGVVEQYF